This T cell receptor (beta chain) is drawn from a study of T cell changes during pregnancy in multiple sclerosis. Sequencing used immunoSEQ multiplex PCR; TCRdb keeps in-frame clones, though not all of them. The table shows approximately 130,000 clones, with about 96% occurring only once. Germline V gives CDR1 SGHDT, CDR2 YYEEEE. This CDR3 contains 14 residues. V was shortened by 3 bases and J by 0 bases, with 9 bases between the two germline ends. The specimen was peripheral blood, collected after pregnancy. The V and J genes are TRBV5-6 and TRBJ1-1; no clear D. The receptor comes from a female donor with multiple sclerosis, enrolled in a pregnancy study. In DNA, the CDR3 is TGTGCCAGCAGCTCTGGGCCATTGAACACTGAAGCTTTCTTT. It yields the protein CASSSGPLNTEAFF.